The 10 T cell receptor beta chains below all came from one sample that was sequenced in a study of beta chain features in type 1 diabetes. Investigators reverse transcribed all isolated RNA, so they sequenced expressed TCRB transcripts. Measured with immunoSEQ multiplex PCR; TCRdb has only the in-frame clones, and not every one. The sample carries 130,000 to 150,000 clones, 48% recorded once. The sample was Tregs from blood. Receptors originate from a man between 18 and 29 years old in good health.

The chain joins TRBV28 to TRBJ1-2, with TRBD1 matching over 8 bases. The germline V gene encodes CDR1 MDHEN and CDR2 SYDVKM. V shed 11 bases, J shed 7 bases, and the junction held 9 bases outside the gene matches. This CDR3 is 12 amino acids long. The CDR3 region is CALQGGVGGYTF. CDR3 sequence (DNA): TGTGCCTTACAGGGGGGGGTAGGTGGCTACACCTTC.

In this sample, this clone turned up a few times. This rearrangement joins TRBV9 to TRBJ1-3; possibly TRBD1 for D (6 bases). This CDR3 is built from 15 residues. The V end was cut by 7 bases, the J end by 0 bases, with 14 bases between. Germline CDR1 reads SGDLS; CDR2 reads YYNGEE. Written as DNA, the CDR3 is TGTGCCAGCGCCCGACAGGAACTCTCTGGAAACACCATATATTTT. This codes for CASARQELSGNTIYF.

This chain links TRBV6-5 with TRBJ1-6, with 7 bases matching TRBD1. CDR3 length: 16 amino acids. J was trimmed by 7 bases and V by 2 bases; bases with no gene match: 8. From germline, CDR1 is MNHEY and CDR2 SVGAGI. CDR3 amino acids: CASSYQAGGLNSPLHF. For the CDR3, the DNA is TGTGCCAGCAGTTACCAGGCAGGGGGATTGAATTCACCCCTCCACTTT.

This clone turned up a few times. CDR3 in amino acids: CASRTPNRSAEAFF. In DNA form, the CDR3 reads TGTGCCAGTAGAACACCGAACCGAAGCGCTGAAGCTTTCTTT. V and J are TRBV19 and TRBJ1-1; D is unresolved. Germline V lookup: CDR1 LNHDA, CDR2 SQIVND (reference sequence). Trimming shortened V by 6 bases and J by 6 bases, and 17 bases separated the two germline ends. The CDR3 covers 14 residues.

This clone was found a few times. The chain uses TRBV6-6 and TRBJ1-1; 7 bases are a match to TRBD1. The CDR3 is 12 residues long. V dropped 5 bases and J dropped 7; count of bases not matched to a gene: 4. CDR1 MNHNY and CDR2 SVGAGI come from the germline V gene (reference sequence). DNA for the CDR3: TGTGCCAGCAGTGGATACAGGGGTGAAGCTTTCTTT. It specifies CASSGYRGEAFF.

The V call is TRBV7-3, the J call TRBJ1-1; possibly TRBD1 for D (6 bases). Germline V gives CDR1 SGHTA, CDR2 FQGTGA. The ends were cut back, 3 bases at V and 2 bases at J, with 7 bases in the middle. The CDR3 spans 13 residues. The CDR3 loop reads CASSLDSNTEAFF. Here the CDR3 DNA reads TGTGCCAGCAGCTTGGACAGTAACACTGAAGCTTTCTTT.

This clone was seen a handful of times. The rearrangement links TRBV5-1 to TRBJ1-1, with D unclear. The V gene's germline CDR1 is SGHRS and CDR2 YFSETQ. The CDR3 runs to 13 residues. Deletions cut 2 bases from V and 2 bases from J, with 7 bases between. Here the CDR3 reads CASSFAGNTEAFF. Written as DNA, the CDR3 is TGCGCCAGCAGCTTCGCAGGCAACACTGAAGCTTTCTTT. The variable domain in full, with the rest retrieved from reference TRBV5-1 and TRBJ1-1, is KAGVTQTPRYLIKTRGQQVTLSCSPISGHRSVSWYQQTPGQGLQFLFEYFSETQRNKGNFPGRFSGRQFSNSRSEMNVSTLELGDSALYLCASSFAGNTEAFFGQGTRLTVV.

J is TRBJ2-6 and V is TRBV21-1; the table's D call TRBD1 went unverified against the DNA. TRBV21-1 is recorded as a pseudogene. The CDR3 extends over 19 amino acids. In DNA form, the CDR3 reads TGTGCCAGCAGCAAAGTAGTTGGCCAGGCACGGCCTGGGGCCAACGTCCTGACTTTC. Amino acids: CASSKVVGQARPGANVLTF.

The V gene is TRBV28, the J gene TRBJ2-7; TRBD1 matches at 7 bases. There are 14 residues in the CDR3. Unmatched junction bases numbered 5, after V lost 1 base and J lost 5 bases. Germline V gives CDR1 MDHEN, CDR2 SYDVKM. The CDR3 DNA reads TGTGCCAGCAGTTTATTCGGGACAGAAGACGAGCAGTACTTC. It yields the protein CASSLFGTEDEQYF.

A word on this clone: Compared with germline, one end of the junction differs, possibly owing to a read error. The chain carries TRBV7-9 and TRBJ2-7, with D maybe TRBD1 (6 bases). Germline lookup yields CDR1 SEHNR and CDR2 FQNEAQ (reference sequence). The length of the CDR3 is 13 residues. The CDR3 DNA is TGTGCCAGCAGCTTAGTATTGGACAGAGTTATCCTCTTC. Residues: CASSLVLDRVILF.